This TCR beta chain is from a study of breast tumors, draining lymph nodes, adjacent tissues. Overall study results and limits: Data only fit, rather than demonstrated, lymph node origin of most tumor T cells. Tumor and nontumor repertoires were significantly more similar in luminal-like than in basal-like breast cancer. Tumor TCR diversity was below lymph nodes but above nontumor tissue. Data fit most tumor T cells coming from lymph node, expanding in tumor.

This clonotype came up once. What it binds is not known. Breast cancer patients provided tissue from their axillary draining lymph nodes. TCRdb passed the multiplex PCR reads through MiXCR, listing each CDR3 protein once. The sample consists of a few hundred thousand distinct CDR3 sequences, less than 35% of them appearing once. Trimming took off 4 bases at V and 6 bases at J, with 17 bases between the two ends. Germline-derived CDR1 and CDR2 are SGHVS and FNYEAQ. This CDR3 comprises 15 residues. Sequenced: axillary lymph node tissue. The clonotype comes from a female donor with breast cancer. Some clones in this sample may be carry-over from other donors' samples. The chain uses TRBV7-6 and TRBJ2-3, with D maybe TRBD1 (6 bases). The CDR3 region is CASSSQGYGYDTQYF. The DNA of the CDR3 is TGTGCCAGCAGCTCCCAGGGGTACGGGTATGATACGCAGTATTTT.